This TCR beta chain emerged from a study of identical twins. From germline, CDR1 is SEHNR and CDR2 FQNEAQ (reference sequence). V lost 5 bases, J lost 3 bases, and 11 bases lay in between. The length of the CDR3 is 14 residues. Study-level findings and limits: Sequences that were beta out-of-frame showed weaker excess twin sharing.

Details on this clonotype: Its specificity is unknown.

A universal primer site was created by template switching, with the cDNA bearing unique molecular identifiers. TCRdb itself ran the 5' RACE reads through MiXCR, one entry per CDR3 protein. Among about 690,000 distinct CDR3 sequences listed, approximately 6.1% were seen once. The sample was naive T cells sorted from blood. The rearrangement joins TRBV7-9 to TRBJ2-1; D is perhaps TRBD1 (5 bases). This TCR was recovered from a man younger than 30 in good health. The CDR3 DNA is TGTGCCAGCAGCCCGGACATCTTCTACAATGAGCAGTTCTTC. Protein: CASSPDIFYNEQFF. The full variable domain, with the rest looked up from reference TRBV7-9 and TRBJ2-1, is DTGVSQNPRHKITKRGQNVTFRCDPISEHNRLYWYRQTLGQGPEFLTYFQNEAQLEKSRLLSDRFSAERPKGSFSTLEIQRTEQGDSAMYLCASSPDIFYNEQFFGPGTRLTVL.